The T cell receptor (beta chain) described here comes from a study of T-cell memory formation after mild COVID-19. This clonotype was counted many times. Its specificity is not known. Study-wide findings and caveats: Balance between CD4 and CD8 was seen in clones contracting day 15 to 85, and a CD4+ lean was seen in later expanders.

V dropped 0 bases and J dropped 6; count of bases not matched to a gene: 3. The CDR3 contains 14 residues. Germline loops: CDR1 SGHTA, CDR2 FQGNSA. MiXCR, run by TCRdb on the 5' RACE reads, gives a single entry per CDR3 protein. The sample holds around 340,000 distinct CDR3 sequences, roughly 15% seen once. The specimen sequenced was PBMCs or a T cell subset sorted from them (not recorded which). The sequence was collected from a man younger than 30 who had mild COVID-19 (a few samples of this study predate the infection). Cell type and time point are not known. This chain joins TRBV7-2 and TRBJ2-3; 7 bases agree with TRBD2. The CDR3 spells CASSLASGVDTQYF. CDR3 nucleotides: TGTGCCAGCAGCTTAGCCAGCGGGGTGGATACGCAGTATTTT.